The 11 T cell receptor beta chains below all came from one sample that was sequenced in a study of T cells in Graves' hyperthyroidism and ophthalmopathy. Authors of the study amplified TCR beta CDR3 regions from RNA transcripts. Researchers ran a first-round RT-PCR on the TCR CDR3 using the HTBI primer set. TCRdb re-called the multiplex PCR reads with MiXCR, one entry per CDR3 protein. The table includes approximately 400,000 distinct CDR3 sequences, 25% detected once. The specimen sequenced was blood. The receptors shown here come from a man aged 50 or older with Graves' hyperthyroidism.

The J gene is TRBJ2-1, the V gene TRBV20-1; 10 nucleotides line up with TRBD2. This CDR3 comprises 18 residues. Germline V gene sequence: CDR1 DFQATT, CDR2 SNEGSKA (reference sequence). After removal of 5 bases from V and 5 bases from J, the junction contained 18 bases not matched to a gene. CDR3 nucleotide sequence: TGCAGTGCTCCTAAGGGGGGAACGCGGACTAGCGGACACAATGAGCAGTTCTTC. Protein: CSAPKGGTRTSGHNEQFF.

This clonotype was seen many times. The chain combines TRBV28 with TRBJ2-7; maybe TRBD1 (5 bases). This CDR3 has 14 amino acids. Germline lookup yields CDR1 MDHEN and CDR2 SYDVKM. V was pared by 2 bases and J by 3 bases, with 11 bases between. This CDR3 is CASSLSRVGYEQYF. CDR3 DNA: TGTGCCAGCAGTTTAAGCAGGGTAGGCTACGAGCAGTACTTC. Supplemented by reference TRBV28 and TRBJ2-7, the full variable domain reads DVKVTQSSRYLVKRTGEKVFLECVQDMDHENMFWYRQDPGLGLRLIYFSYDVKMKEKGDIPEGYSVSREKKERFSLILESASTNQTSMYLCASSLSRVGYEQYFGPGTRLTVT.

This clonotype was recorded a few times. This chain joins TRBV7-9 and TRBJ2-7; 11 bases map to TRBD1. This CDR3 contains 20 residues. Germline CDR1 reads SEHNR; CDR2 reads FQNEAQ (reference sequence). With 4 bases clipped from V and 2 bases from J, the junction kept 19 bases outside the gene matches. CDR3 protein: CASSSPLGGQGVVLTYEQYF. Written as DNA, the CDR3 is TGTGCCAGCAGCTCCCCCCTAGGGGGACAGGGGGTCGTATTAACCTACGAGCAGTACTTC.

The chain joins TRBV20-1 to TRBJ2-6; 9 nucleotides agree with TRBD1. The ends lost 1 base at V and 2 bases at J; junction bases unmatched: 6. The CDR3 runs to 17 residues. Germline values: CDR1 DFQATT, CDR2 SNEGSKA (reference sequence). The CDR3 spells CSARGRDRDTGANVLTF. The DNA of the CDR3 is TGCAGTGCTAGAGGTCGGGACAGGGATACTGGGGCCAACGTCCTGACTTTC.

The CDR3 is CASQQGTGELFF. The CDR3 DNA is TGTGCCAGCCAACAGGGGACCGGGGAGCTGTTTTTT. The chain couples TRBV6-1 to TRBJ2-2, with 7 bases matching TRBD1. There are 12 residues in the CDR3. The germline V gene encodes CDR1 MNHNS and CDR2 SASEGT. Unmatched junction bases numbered 2, after V lost 8 bases and J lost 5 bases.

The V and J genes are TRBV7-6 and TRBJ1-1; no reliable D call. The CDR3 contains 14 residues. From germline, CDR1 is SGHVS and CDR2 FNYEAQ. Trimming pared 1 base from V and 8 bases from J, leaving 14 bases between. The CDR3 reads CASSLGVGPFEAFF. The CDR3 bases are TGTGCCAGCAGCTTAGGGGTCGGCCCCTTCGAAGCTTTCTTT.

This clonotype was recorded at least ten times. The chain uses TRBV11-2 and TRBJ2-3, with a possible D match to TRBD2 (6 bases). V was pared by 0 bases and J by 0 bases, with 10 bases between. The CDR3 totals 16 residues. In germline, CDR1 is SGHAT, CDR2 FQNNGV. CDR3 DNA sequence: TGTGCCAGCAGCTTAGATGGAAGCGGGAGCACAGATACGCAGTATTTT. The encoded protein is CASSLDGSGSTDTQYF. Full variable domain (rest looked up from reference TRBV11-2 and TRBJ2-3): EAGVAQSPRYKIIEKRQSVAFWCNPISGHATLYWYQQILGQGPKLLIQFQNNGVVDDSQLPKDRFSAERLKGVDSTLKIQPAKLEDSAVYLCASSLDGSGSTDTQYFGPGTRLTVL.

About this clonotype itself: A much larger clonotype is one base distant, so this may be a read error. The V gene is TRBV6-5, the J gene TRBJ2-1; D unclear. Looked up from germline, CDR1 is MNHEY and CDR2 is SVGAGI. Trimming cost V 2 bases and J 3 bases, with 8 bases left between them. This CDR3 region has 14 residues. The CDR3 sequence: CASSYGVHYNEQFF. CDR3 bases: TGTGCCAGCAGTTACGGCGTCCACTACAATGAGCAGTTCTTC.

A note on this clonotype: Possible read error: a much larger clone is one base away. No conserved phenylalanine or tryptophan is present at the end of the CDR3, so a read error is the likely explanation. The chain recombines TRBV12-3 or TRBV12-4 with TRBJ2-7; 11 nucleotides align to TRBD1. The CDR3 is 15 amino acids. V was clipped by 3 bases and J by 5 bases; unmatched bases: 6. The CDR3 region is CASSFTGQGADEQYL. The CDR3 coding sequence is TGTGCCAGCAGTTTCACCGGACAGGGGGCTGACGAGCAGTACCTC.

The chain is built from TRBV7-2 and TRBJ2-1; tentative D call: TRBD2 (5 bases). V was cut by 3 bases and J by 9 bases, with 12 bases left in between. Per germline, CDR1 SGHTA and CDR2 FQGNSA. CDR3 length: 13 residues. CDR3 nucleotide sequence: TGTGCCAGCAGCTTCCCTAGCAGCGGTGAGCAGTTCTTC. Translated: CASSFPSSGEQFF. Together with reference TRBV7-2 and TRBJ2-1, the CDR3 gives the full variable domain: GAGVSQSPSNKVTEKGKDVELRCDPISGHTALYWYRQSLGQGLEFLIYFQGNSAPDKSGLPSDRFSAERTGGSVSTLTIQRTQQEDSAVYLCASSFPSSGEQFFGPGTRLTVL.

The V call is TRBV29-1, the J call TRBJ2-5, with 10 bases fitting TRBD2. The J segment lost 4 bases and the V segment lost 7 bases, leaving 3 bases of the junction unmatched. The germline V gene has CDR1 SQVTM and CDR2 ANQGSEA. This CDR3 has 12 residues. The CDR3: CSGLAGAETQYF. The CDR3, as DNA: TGCAGCGGCCTAGCGGGAGCAGAGACCCAGTACTTC.